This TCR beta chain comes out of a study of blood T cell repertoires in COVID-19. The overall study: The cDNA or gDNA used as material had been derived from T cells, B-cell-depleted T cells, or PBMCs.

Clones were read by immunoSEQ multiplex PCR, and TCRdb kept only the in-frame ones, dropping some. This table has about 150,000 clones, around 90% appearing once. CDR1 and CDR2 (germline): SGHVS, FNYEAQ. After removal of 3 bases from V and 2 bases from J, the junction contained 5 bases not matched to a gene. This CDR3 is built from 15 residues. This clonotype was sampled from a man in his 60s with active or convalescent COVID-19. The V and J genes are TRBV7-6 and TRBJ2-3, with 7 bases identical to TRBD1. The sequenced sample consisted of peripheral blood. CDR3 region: CASSLDRTTTDTQYF. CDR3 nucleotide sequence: TGTGCCAGCAGCTTGGACAGGACCACCACAGATACGCAGTATTTT. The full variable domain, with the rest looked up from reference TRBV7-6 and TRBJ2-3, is GAGVSQSPRYKVTKRGQDVALRCDPISGHVSLYWYRQALGQGPEFLTYFNYEAQQDKSGLPNDRFSAERPEGSISTLTIQRTEQRDSAMYRCASSLDRTTTDTQYFGPGTRLTVL.